A selection of T cell receptor beta chains follows, all from one sample in a study of radiotherapy plus CTLA-4 blockade in lung cancer. Measured with immunoSEQ multiplex PCR; TCRdb has only the in-frame clones, and not every one. This sample yields about 82,000 clones, of which approximately 75% are seen a single time; around an eighth belongs to the top ten. The sequences come from peripheral blood, collected from a patient treated with radiotherapy plus ipilimumab. These receptors were taken from a human donor with non-small cell lung cancer that progressed on radiotherapy plus ipilimumab. CDR3s include the opening cysteine and the closing phenylalanine or tryptophan. D genes are given only for firm matches. Expanded clones are given a class, and other clones once, few, many or no size at all.

j_call | d_call | clone_size | v_call | cdr3_length | cdr3_aa | cdr3_nt
TRBJ2-1 | TRBD2 | - | TRBV5-1 | 15 | CASSLGGTSGNEQFF | TGCGCCAGCAGCTTGGGTGGGACTAGCGGCAATGAGCAGTTCTTC
TRBJ2-1 | - | - | TRBV28 | 15 | CASSLEYGTRGEQFF | TGTGCCAGCAGTTTAGAGTACGGGACCCGCGGGGAGCAGTTCTTC
TRBJ2-2 | - | - | TRBV5-4 | 15 | CASSSPGLNTGELFF | TGTGCCAGCAGCTCCCCGGGTTTAAACACCGGGGAGCTGTTTTTT
TRBJ2-7 | TRBD2 | - | TRBV5-4 | 15 | CASSTRTSGSIEQYF | TGTGCCAGCAGCACCCGGACTAGCGGGAGTATCGAGCAGTACTTC
TRBJ2-2 | TRBD1 | - | TRBV9 | 13 | CASSVGQGGELFF | TGTGCCAGCAGCGTCGGACAGGGCGGGGAGCTGTTTTTT
TRBJ2-3 | - | - | TRBV5-1 | 15 | CASSTTGRRTDTQYF | TGCGCCAGCAGCACGACGGGACGAAGAACAGATACGCAGTATTTT
TRBJ2-1 | TRBD1 | - | TRBV7-2 | 15 | CASSLGTGARDEQFF | TGTGCCAGCAGCTTAGGTACAGGGGCGAGGGATGAGCAGTTCTTC
TRBJ1-5 | TRBD1 | - | TRBV2 | 14 | CASSGDRGNQPQHF | TGTGCCAGCAGTGGGGACAGGGGGAATCAGCCCCAGCATTTT
TRBJ2-5 | TRBD1 | - | TRBV5-1 | 14 | CASSQGTGGETQYF | TGCGCCAGCAGCCAGGGGACAGGGGGAGAGACCCAGTACTTC
TRBJ2-1 | TRBD1 | - | TRBV2 | 14 | CASSLRQGWNEQFF | TGTGCCAGCTCACTGCGACAGGGCTGGAATGAGCAGTTCTTC
TRBJ2-2 | - | - | TRBV6-4 | 14 | CASSEVRNTGELFF | TGTGCCAGCAGTGAGGTCAGGAACACCGGGGAGCTGTTTTTT
TRBJ1-5 | - | few | TRBV6-5 | 13 | CASSYVKSQPQHF | TGTGCCAGCAGTTACGTGAAGAGTCAGCCCCAGCATTTT
TRBJ2-4 | - | - | TRBV7-2 | 13 | CASSLEYAGRGDF | TGTGCCAGCAGCTTAGAGTATGCGGGACGCGGGGACTTC
TRBJ2-1 | - | - | TRBV5-1 | 15 | CASNRDGGSYNEQFF | TGCGCCAGCAATCGGGACGGAGGCTCCTACAATGAGCAGTTCTTC
TRBJ2-7 | - | once | TRBV28 | 14 | CASRKEGGTYEQYF | TGTGCCAGCAGGAAAGAAGGCGGGACCTACGAGCAGTACTTC
TRBJ2-2 | - | - | TRBV10-3 | 14 | CAIRQGPNTGELFF | TGTGCCATCAGACAGGGACCCAACACCGGGGAGCTGTTTTTT
TRBJ2-7 | - | - | TRBV28 | 14 | CASSLGGGEYEQYF | TGTGCCAGCAGTTTAGGGGGTGGAGAATACGAGCAGTACTTC
TRBJ2-1 | - | - | TRBV28 | 11 | CASSLRVEQFF | TGTGCCAGCAGTTTACGGGTCGAGCAGTTCTTC
TRBJ2-7 | TRBD1 | once | TRBV11-3 | 14 | CASSLGQGAGEQYF | TGTGCCAGCAGCCTCGGACAGGGGGCAGGCGAGCAGTACTTC
TRBJ2-7 | TRBD1 | - | TRBV9 | 14 | CASSPPTGRNEQYF | TGTGCCAGCAGCCCCCCGACAGGGCGAAACGAGCAGTACTTC
TRBJ2-7 | - | - | TRBV14 | 15 | CASSQGPGGSYEQYF | TGTGCCAGCAGCCAAGGCCCTGGTGGGTCCTACGAGCAGTACTTC
TRBJ2-2 | - | - | TRBV7-6 | 17 | CASSPGGGQELPGELFF | TGTGCCAGCAGCCCAGGGGGGGGCCAGGAGCTCCCCGGGGAGCTGTTTTTT
TRBJ2-1 | - | - | TRBV4-1 | 17 | CASSRGGAVSSYNEQFF | TGCGCCAGCAGCCGAGGGGGAGCTGTAAGCTCCTACAATGAGCAGTTCTTC
TRBJ1-3 | - | few | TRBV9 | 14 | CASSVGLSGNTIYF | TGTGCCAGCAGCGTAGGACTCTCTGGAAACACCATATATTTT
TRBJ1-5 | TRBD1 | - | TRBV28 | 15 | CASSLGQGGNQPQHF | TGTGCCAGCAGTCTAGGACAGGGGGGGAATCAGCCCCAGCATTTT
TRBJ2-4 | TRBD1 | - | TRBV4-3 | 20 | CASSQVGQRKTFSTCNIQYF | TGCGCCAGCAGCCAAGTGGGACAGCGAAAAACATTCAGTACTTGTAACATTCAGTACTTC
TRBJ2-1 | - | many | TRBV9 | 12 | CASSDSYNEQFF | TGTGCCAGCAGCGACTCCTACAATGAGCAGTTCTTC
TRBJ1-1 | TRBD1 | once | TRBV7-9 | 14 | CASSPGQGSTEAFF | TGTGCCAGCAGCCCCGGACAGGGGAGCACTGAAGCTTTCTTT
TRBJ2-7 | - | - | TRBV6-1 | 14 | CASMQGTHSYEQYF | TGTGCCAGCATGCAGGGTACCCACTCCTACGAGCAGTACTTC
TRBJ2-7 | TRBD2 | - | TRBV5-1 | 16 | CASRPGGAGGPGEQYF | TGCGCCAGCCGCCCAGGGGGAGCGGGAGGGCCGGGAGAGCAGTACTTC
TRBJ2-5 | - | - | TRBV5-1 | 13 | CASSLDRAETQYF | TGCGCCAGCAGCTTGGACAGGGCGGAGACCCAGTACTTC
TRBJ2-6 | TRBD2 | once | TRBV9 | 18 | CASSSHERESSGANVLTF | TGTGCCAGCAGCTCCCACGAGCGGGAGAGCTCTGGGGCCAACGTCCTGACTTTC
TRBJ2-3 | TRBD1 | - | TRBV19 | 13 | CASKTGEADTQYF | TGTGCCAGTAAGACAGGGGAGGCAGATACGCAGTATTTT
TRBJ1-1 | TRBD1 | once | TRBV15 | 17 | CATSDTGTGGWNTEAFF | TGTGCCACCAGCGACACCGGGACAGGGGGCTGGAACACTGAAGCTTTCTTT
TRBJ2-7 | TRBD1 | - | TRBV6-5 | 14 | CASSRDRARYEQYF | TGTGCCAGCAGTCGGGACAGGGCGAGGTACGAGCAGTACTTC
TRBJ2-1 | TRBD2 | - | TRBV29-1 | 15 | CSVGLAGSSYNEQFF | TGCAGCGTTGGGTTAGCGGGGTCCTCCTACAATGAGCAGTTCTTC
TRBJ2-7 | - | - | TRBV10-3 | 16 | CAISESVRTSSRVQYF | TGTGCCATCAGTGAGTCGGTCAGAACATCCTCCAGGGTGCAGTACTTC
TRBJ2-1 | - | - | TRBV4-2 | 15 | CASSQEWAPYNEQFF | TGTGCCAGCAGCCAAGAGTGGGCGCCTTACAATGAGCAGTTCTTC